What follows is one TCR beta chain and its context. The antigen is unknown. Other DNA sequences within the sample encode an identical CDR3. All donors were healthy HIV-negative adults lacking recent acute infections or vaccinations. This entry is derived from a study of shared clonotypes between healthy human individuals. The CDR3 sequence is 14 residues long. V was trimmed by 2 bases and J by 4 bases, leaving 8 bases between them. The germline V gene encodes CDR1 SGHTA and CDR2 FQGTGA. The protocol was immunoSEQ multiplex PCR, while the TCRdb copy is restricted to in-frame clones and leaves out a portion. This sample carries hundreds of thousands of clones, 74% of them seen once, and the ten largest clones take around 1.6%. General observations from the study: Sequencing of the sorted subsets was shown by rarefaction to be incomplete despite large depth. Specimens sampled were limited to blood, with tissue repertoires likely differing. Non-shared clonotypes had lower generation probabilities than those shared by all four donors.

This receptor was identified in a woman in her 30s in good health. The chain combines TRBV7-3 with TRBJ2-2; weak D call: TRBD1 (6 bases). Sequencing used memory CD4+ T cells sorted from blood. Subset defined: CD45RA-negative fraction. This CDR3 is CASSLSGVTGELFF. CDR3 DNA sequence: TGTGCCAGCAGCTTATCAGGGGTCACCGGGGAGCTGTTTTTT.